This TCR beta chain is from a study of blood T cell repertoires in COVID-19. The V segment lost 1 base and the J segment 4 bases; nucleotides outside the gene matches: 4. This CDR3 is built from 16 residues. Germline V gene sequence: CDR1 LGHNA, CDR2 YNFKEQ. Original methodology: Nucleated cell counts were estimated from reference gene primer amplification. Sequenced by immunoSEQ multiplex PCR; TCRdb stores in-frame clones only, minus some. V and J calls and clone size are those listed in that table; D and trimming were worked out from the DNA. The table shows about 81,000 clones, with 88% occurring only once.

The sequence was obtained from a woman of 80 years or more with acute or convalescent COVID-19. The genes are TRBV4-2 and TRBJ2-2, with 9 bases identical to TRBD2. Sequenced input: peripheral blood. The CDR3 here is CASSQGLRGGTGELFF. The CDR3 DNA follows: TGTGCCAGCAGCCAAGGTCTGCGGGGGGGCACCGGGGAGCTGTTTTTT.